This T cell receptor beta chain is from a study of blood T cell repertoires in COVID-19. About the study: Acute and convalescent COVID-19 specimens originated in the United States, Italy and Spain. Sources were T cells, B-cell-depleted T cells, or PBMCs; the material itself was cDNA or gDNA.

Germline V gene data show CDR1 as MNHNY and CDR2 as SVGAGI (reference sequence). Germline trimming cut 6 bases from V and 0 bases from J; bases unmatched to any gene: 7. The CDR3 sequence is 15 residues long. Authors' analysis steps: Cell counts per sample came from amplifying reference gene primers. Method: immunoSEQ multiplex PCR; TCRdb's copy keeps in-frame clones and lacks some. From that table come the V and J calls and clone size; the DNA was used to work out D and trimming. The repertoire includes around 160,000 clones, roughly 82% of them detected once, and roughly 15% sits in the top ten. The rearrangement joins TRBV6-6 to TRBJ1-2; 7 bases are shared with TRBD1. The sequence derives from a human donor with acute or convalescent COVID-19. The donor label of this sample is uncertain. The specimen was peripheral blood. The chain's CDR3 is CASRSTGTSNYGYTF. In nucleotides, the CDR3 is TGTGCCAGCAGATCGACAGGGACATCTAACTATGGCTACACCTTC.